The present TCR beta chain was sequenced within a study of T-cell reconstitution after alpha-beta-depleted transplantation in children (dated by TCRdb to the mid-2010s). About the investigation overall: Using TCR repertoire profiling, the study quantitatively followed how T-cell immune reconstitution unfolded in children after TCRalphabeta/CD19-depleted allogeneic hematopoietic cell transplantation.

The library relied on PCR. TCRdb lists the instrument as Illumina HiSeq 2500. TCR libraries were prepared with molecular barcoding, using unique molecular identifiers to normalize TCRbeta repertoire quantification. Clones were called with MiXCR by TCRdb after fastp trimmed the public reads at Q25, and only in-frame beta chains were retained. Each CDR3 protein gets just one entry, which takes the most common genes and DNA from the rows behind it. This sample gives around 600,000 distinct CDR3 sequences in total; over 9.5% of them show up just once. 4% to 5% of the sample comes from the top ten. The table lists this clonotype with many counts. Its antigen remains unidentified. Per-base quality was not reported, and no clone a single base away is much larger than it. For CDR1 and CDR2, the germline V gene lists SGHRS and YFSETQ. Including cysteine and phenylalanine, the CDR3 has 14 amino acids. The DNA shown is the 42-base CDR3, in frame from base 1. Deletion took 3 bases off V and 3 bases off J, with a span of 9 bases between the germline ends.

Here the chain combines TRBV5-1 and TRBJ2-2; TRBD2 is possibly the D segment (5 matching bases). The material sequenced was PBMCs from the stem cell graft donor, taken from the stem cell graft. The receptor's source is a human donor who donated a stem cell graft to a child with acute myeloid leukemia. The CDR3 sequence is CASSSAADTGELFF. The bases read TGCGCCAGCAGCTCAGCAGCGGACACCGGGGAGCTGTTTTTT.